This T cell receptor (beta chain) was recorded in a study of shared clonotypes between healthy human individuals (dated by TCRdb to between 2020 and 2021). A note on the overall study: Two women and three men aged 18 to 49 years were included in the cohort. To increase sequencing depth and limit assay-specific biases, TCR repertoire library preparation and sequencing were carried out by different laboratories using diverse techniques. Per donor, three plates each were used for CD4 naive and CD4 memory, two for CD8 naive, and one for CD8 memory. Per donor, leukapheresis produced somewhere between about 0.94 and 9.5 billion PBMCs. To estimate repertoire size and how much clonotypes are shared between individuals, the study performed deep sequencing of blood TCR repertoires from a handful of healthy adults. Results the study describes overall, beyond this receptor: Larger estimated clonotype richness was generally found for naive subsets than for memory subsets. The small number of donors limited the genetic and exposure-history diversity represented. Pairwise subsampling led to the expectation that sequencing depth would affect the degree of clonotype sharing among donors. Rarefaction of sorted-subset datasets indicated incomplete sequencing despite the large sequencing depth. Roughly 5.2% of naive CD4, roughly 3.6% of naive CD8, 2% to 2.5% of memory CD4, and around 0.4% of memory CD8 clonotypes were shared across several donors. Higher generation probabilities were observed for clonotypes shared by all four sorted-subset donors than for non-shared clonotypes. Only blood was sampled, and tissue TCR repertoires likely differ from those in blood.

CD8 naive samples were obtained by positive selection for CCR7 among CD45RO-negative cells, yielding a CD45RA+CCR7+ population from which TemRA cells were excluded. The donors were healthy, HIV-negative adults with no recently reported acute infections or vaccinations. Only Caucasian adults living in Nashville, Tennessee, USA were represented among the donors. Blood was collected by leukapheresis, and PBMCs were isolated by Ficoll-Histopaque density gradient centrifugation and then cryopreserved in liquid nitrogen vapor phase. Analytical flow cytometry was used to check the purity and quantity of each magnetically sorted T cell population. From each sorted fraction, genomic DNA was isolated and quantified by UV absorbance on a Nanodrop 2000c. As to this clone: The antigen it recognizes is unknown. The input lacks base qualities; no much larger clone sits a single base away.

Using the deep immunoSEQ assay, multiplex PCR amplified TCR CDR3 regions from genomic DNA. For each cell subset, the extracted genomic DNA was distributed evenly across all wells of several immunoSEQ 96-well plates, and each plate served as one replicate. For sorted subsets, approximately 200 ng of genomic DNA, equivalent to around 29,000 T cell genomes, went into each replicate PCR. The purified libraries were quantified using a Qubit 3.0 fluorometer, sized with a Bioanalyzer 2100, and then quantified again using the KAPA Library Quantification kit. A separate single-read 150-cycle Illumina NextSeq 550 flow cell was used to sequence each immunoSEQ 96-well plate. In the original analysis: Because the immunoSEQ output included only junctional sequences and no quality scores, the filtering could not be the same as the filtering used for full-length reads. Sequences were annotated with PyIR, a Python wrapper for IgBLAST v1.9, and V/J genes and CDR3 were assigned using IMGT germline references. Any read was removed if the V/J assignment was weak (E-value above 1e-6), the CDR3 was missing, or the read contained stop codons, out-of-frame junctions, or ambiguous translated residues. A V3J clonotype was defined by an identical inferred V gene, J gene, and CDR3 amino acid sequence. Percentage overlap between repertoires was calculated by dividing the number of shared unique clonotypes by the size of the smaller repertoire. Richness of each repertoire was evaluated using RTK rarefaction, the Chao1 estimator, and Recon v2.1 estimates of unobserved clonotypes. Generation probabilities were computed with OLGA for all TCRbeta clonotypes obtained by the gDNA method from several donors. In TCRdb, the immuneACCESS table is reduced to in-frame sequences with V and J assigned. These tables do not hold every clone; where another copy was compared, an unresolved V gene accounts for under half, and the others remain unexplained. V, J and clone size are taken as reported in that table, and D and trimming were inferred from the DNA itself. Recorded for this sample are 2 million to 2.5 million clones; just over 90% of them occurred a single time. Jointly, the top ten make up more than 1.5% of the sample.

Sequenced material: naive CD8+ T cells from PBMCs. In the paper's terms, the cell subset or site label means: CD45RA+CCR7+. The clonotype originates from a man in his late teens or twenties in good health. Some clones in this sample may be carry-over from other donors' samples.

CDR3 loop: CASSHSGTSWNEQFF. The nucleotide sequence reads as follows: TGTGCCAGCAGCCACTCCGGGACTAGTTGGAATGAGCAGTTCTTC. The rearranged segments are TRBV7-9 and TRBJ2-1, with 8 bases matching TRBD2. According to the germline V gene (reference sequence), CDR1 reads SEHNR and CDR2 reads FQNEAQ. V lost 5 bases and J lost 7 bases, and the count of bases not matched to a germline gene is 10. The CDR3 spans 15 residues, from the cysteine through the phenylalanine. Only the CDR3 region is kept as DNA, spanning 45 bases read in frame from base 1.